A single sample is the source of the 29 T cell receptor beta chains below, sequenced in a study of shared clonotypes between healthy human individuals. Data came from immunoSEQ multiplex PCR; TCRdb stores just in-frame clones and leaves some out. The sample holds some 350,000 clones; less than 85% are singletons and the top ten take about a tenth. The sequencing sample was made of memory CD4+ T cells sorted from blood. The sample's subset: CD45RA-negative fraction. These receptor sequences come from a man aged 25 to 40 in good health.

V gene TRBV28 combines with J gene TRBJ2-3, with 9 bases identical to TRBD1. Trimming took 2 bases from V and 3 from J; bases not matched to a gene: 3. The germline V gene has CDR1 MDHEN and CDR2 SYDVKM. The CDR3 is 15 residues long. CDR3 nucleotides: TGTGCCAGCAGTTTAGGACAGGGGAATACAGATACGCAGTATTTT. This codes for CASSLGQGNTDTQYF.

V is TRBV28 and J is TRBJ1-1; weak D call: TRBD1 (5 bases). The V and J ends lost 7 bases and 3 bases respectively, with 15 bases between them. The length of the CDR3 is 14 residues. Looked up from germline, CDR1 is MDHEN and CDR2 is SYDVKM. The CDR3 loop reads CASTSGGGYTEAFF. The CDR3 region has the DNA TGTGCCAGCACCTCGGGGGGAGGGTACACTGAAGCTTTCTTT.

V and J are TRBV14 and TRBJ2-1; D not resolved. The CDR3 runs 15 residues. CDR1 SGHDN and CDR2 FVKESK come from the germline V gene. The V end was cut by 1 base, the J end by 3 bases, with 10 bases between. The CDR3 DNA follows: TGTGCCAGCAGCCAAGGAGCACCTGACTACAATGAGCAGTTCTTC. Translating gives CASSQGAPDYNEQFF.

This clone has more than one count but fewer than ten. The CDR3 DNA is TGTGCCAGCAGCGTCGGGACAGGGGTTTCAGATACGCAGTATTTT. Translated: CASSVGTGVSDTQYF. The rearrangement links TRBV9 to TRBJ2-3, with 10 positions matching TRBD1. Germline V gene sequence: CDR1 SGDLS, CDR2 YYNGEE. The CDR3 extends over 15 amino acids. V was pared by 2 bases and J by 4 bases, with 4 bases of the junction left unmatched.

The V and J genes are TRBV29-1 and TRBJ2-1; possibly TRBD1 for D (5 bases). Trimming removed 6 bases from V and 7 bases from J, with 13 bases in between. Germline V CDR1 and CDR2: SQVTM, ANQGSEA. This CDR3 spans 12 amino acids. CDR3 loop: CSVRSQGNEQFF. CDR3 coding DNA: TGCAGCGTAAGGAGTCAGGGAAATGAGCAGTTCTTC.

The V call is TRBV11-2, the J call TRBJ2-7, with D possibly matching TRBD2 (6 bases). Germline CDR1 is SGHAT and CDR2 is FQNNGV. The V gene lost 0 bases and the J gene lost 3 bases, with 15 bases spanning the gap. This CDR3 is built from 16 residues. This CDR3 is CASSLDRRAPYYEQYF. CDR3 bases: TGTGCCAGCAGCTTAGATCGGAGGGCACCCTACTACGAGCAGTACTTC.

The chain links TRBV19 to TRBJ1-5, with D hard to call. This CDR3 is built from 14 residues. Germline V gene data show CDR1 as LNHDA and CDR2 as SQIVND (reference sequence). The V and J ends lost 5 bases and 8 bases respectively, with 16 bases between them. The CDR3 spells CASSPGAAVEPQHF. In nucleotides, the CDR3 is TGTGCCAGTAGTCCTGGCGCGGCCGTGGAGCCCCAGCATTTT.

This clone was found a few times. The rearrangement links TRBV4-1 to TRBJ2-7; tentative D call: TRBD2 (6 bases). This CDR3 has 15 residues. V lost 0 bases and J 0 bases, leaving 9 bases between the germline ends. Germline assignment: CDR1 MGHRA and CDR2 YSYEKL. DNA of the CDR3: TGCGCCAGCAGCCAAGACGGGAGCATCTCCTACGAGCAGTACTTC. Translation gives CASSQDGSISYEQYF.

The genes are TRBV9 and TRBJ2-1; D uncertain. The CDR3 extends over 13 amino acids. Trimming stripped 6 bases from V and 0 bases from J, with 7 bases between. Germline loops: CDR1 SGDLS, CDR2 YYNGEE. The CDR3 nucleotides are TGTGCCAGCAATAGGGACTCCTACAATGAGCAGTTCTTC. It codes for CASNRDSYNEQFF.

The V call is TRBV5-1, the J call TRBJ2-3, with 8 bases fitting TRBD2. With 1 base clipped from V and 5 bases from J, the junction kept 6 bases outside the gene matches. CDR3 length equals 15 residues. The germline V gene encodes CDR1 SGHRS and CDR2 YFSETQ. The CDR3 reads CASSLRTGGGDTQYF. CDR3 DNA sequence: TGCGCCAGCAGCTTGAGGACGGGAGGGGGAGATACGCAGTATTTT.

This sequence joins TRBV6-6 and TRBJ2-7, with 7 bases aligning to TRBD2. The CDR3 runs 13 residues. V lost 7 bases, J lost 2 bases, and 5 bases stayed unmatched. Germline CDR1 and CDR2: MNHNY and SVGAGI (reference sequence). The chain's CDR3 is CASTLASTYEQYF. The DNA for the CDR3 is TGTGCCAGCACACTAGCGAGCACCTACGAGCAGTACTTC.

The rearrangement joins TRBV18 to TRBJ2-5; 10 positions agree with TRBD2. The germline gives CDR1 KGHSH, CDR2 LQKENI. The CDR3 runs 15 residues. J gave up 6 bases and V 3 bases, and 7 bases lay outside the gene matches. Here the CDR3 DNA reads TGTGCCAGCTCACCCACTAGCGGGATCGGAAAGACCCAGTACTTC. Amino acids: CASSPTSGIGKTQYF. Based on the CDR3 plus reference TRBV18 and TRBJ2-5, the full variable domain is NAGVMQNPRHLVRRRGQEARLRCSPMKGHSHVYWYRQLPEEGLKFMVYLQKENIIDESGMPKERFSAEFPKEGPSILRIQQVVRGDSAAYFCASSPTSGIGKTQYFGPGTRLLVL.

The chain carries TRBV5-1 and TRBJ2-3, with a weak D call TRBD2 (6 bases). Germline CDR1 reads SGHRS; CDR2 reads YFSETQ. CDR3 size: 14 residues. V was clipped by 9 bases and J by 1 base, with 15 bases between them. In DNA, the CDR3 is TGCGCCACCTCAACCACGGGAGGCACAGATACGCAGTATTTT. Amino acid sequence: CATSTTGGTDTQYF.

V gene TRBV18 combines with J gene TRBJ1-1; D not certain. Trimming stripped 0 bases from V and 7 bases from J, with 9 bases between. From germline, CDR1 is KGHSH and CDR2 LQKENI. The CDR3 is 13 amino acids. This CDR3 is CASSPPSRSEAFF. Here the CDR3 DNA reads TGTGCCAGCTCACCACCGTCGAGGAGTGAAGCTTTCTTT. Filled out from reference TRBV18 and TRBJ1-1, the complete variable domain reads NAGVMQNPRHLVRRRGQEARLRCSPMKGHSHVYWYRQLPEEGLKFMVYLQKENIIDESGMPKERFSAEFPKEGPSILRIQQVVRGDSAAYFCASSPPSRSEAFFGQGTRLTVV.

The rearrangement links TRBV10-2 to TRBJ2-1; D is perhaps TRBD1 (6 bases). CDR1 and CDR2 (germline): WSHSY, SAAADI. V shed 0 bases and J shed 8 bases, with 11 bases lying between them. This CDR3 has 14 amino acids. The CDR3 coding sequence is TGCGCCAGCAGTGAGTCAGGATACAGGGATGAGCAGTTCTTC. Translating it yields CASSESGYRDEQFF.

The chain couples TRBV7-8 to TRBJ2-5, with D perhaps matching TRBD1 or TRBD2 (6 bases each). V was shortened by 0 bases and J by 5 bases, with 13 bases between the two germline ends. CDR3 length equals 15 residues. The V gene's germline CDR1 is SGHVS and CDR2 FQNEAQ. The CDR3 here is CASSLALRGRETQYF. Here the CDR3 DNA reads TGTGCCAGCAGCTTAGCGCTGAGGGGGAGGGAGACCCAGTACTTC.

The V gene is TRBV5-6, the J gene TRBJ2-1, with 7 bases that match TRBD2. The CDR3 length is 15 residues. Losses at the gene ends were 4 bases for V and 3 bases for J; bases not matched to a gene: 7. Germline values: CDR1 SGHDT, CDR2 YYEEEE. CDR3 amino acids: CASSRRRTSYNEQFF. In nucleotides, the CDR3 is TGTGCCAGCAGCCGCCGGAGGACTAGCTACAATGAGCAGTTCTTC.

J is TRBJ1-5 and V is TRBV7-2; D remains unclear. V gave up 7 bases and J gave up 0 bases, with 13 bases separating them. Germline V gene sequence: CDR1 SGHTA, CDR2 FQGNSA. This CDR3 contains 15 residues. The CDR3 spells CASNPAINSNQPQHF. The CDR3 DNA reads as TGTGCCAGCAACCCCGCGATAAATAGCAATCAGCCCCAGCATTTT. Drawing the rest from reference TRBV7-2 and TRBJ1-5, the complete variable domain is GAGVSQSPSNKVTEKGKDVELRCDPISGHTALYWYRQSLGQGLEFLIYFQGNSAPDKSGLPSDRFSAERTGGSVSTLTIQRTQQEDSAVYLCASNPAINSNQPQHFGDGTRLSIL.

This chain uses TRBV30 with TRBJ1-4, with D tentatively TRBD1 (6 bases). This CDR3 is built from 14 residues. The germline CDR1 and CDR2 sequences are GTSNPN and SVGIG (reference sequence). With 2 bases removed from V and 4 bases from J, the gap between germline ends came to 11 bases. The CDR3 loop reads CAWSPGVRNEKLFF. CDR3 in DNA: TGTGCCTGGAGTCCAGGGGTCCGTAATGAAAAACTGTTTTTT.

This clone appeared a few times. This sample also contains other DNA sequences that code for the same CDR3. CDR3 sequence reads: CASSLERAYEQYF. For the CDR3, the DNA is TGCGCCAGCAGCTTGGAGAGAGCCTACGAGCAGTACTTC. The chain uses TRBV5-1 and TRBJ2-7; D uncertain. Trimming removed 0 bases at V and 2 bases at J, with 6 bases between. CDR1 and CDR2 (germline): SGHRS, YFSETQ. This CDR3 has 13 amino acids.

The chain recombines TRBV6-5 with TRBJ1-2; D ambiguous. The V end lost 5 bases, the J end lost 4 bases, and 11 bases lay between the germline ends. This CDR3 spans 13 amino acids. Germline V gene lookup returns CDR1 MNHEY and CDR2 SVGAGI. CDR3: CASSIATGYGYTF. The CDR3 DNA is TGTGCCAGCAGTATAGCGACGGGCTATGGCTACACCTTC.

The chain couples TRBV5-6 to TRBJ2-5; D possibly corresponds to TRBD2 (6 bases). The length of the CDR3 is 14 residues. The V end was cut by 4 bases, the J end by 2 bases, with 12 bases between. CDR1 and CDR2 from the germline V gene are SGHDT and YYEEEE. In nucleotides, the CDR3 is TGTGCCAGCAGCCAGGGACTTCTACAAGAGACCCAGTACTTC. Translated, it gives CASSQGLLQETQYF.

The V and J genes are TRBV11-2 and TRBJ2-7; D not resolved. The CDR3 covers 12 residues. In germline, CDR1 is SGHAT, CDR2 FQNNGV. The V and J ends lost 0 bases and 4 bases respectively, with 4 bases between them. CDR3 bases: TGTGCCAGCAGCTTAGAGTGGTACGAGCAGTACTTC. It is translated as CASSLEWYEQYF. Based on the CDR3 plus reference TRBV11-2 and TRBJ2-7, the full variable domain is EAGVAQSPRYKIIEKRQSVAFWCNPISGHATLYWYQQILGQGPKLLIQFQNNGVVDDSQLPKDRFSAERLKGVDSTLKIQPAKLEDSAVYLCASSLEWYEQYFGPGTRLTVT.

This chain joins TRBV7-9 and TRBJ2-7; 10 bases map to TRBD2. This CDR3 region has 17 residues. Germline V gene lookup returns CDR1 SEHNR and CDR2 FQNEAQ (reference sequence). V dropped 5 bases and J dropped 6; count of bases not matched to a gene: 16. This CDR3 reads CASSRVVAGGQFSEQYF. The CDR3 DNA reads as TGTGCCAGCAGCCGAGTGGTAGCGGGAGGCCAGTTCTCCGAGCAGTACTTC.

This clone was observed many times. This same CDR3 is encoded by further DNA sequences in the sample. J is TRBJ2-1 and V is TRBV4-3, with 7 bases lining up with TRBD2. CDR1 is LGHNA and CDR2 is YSLEER in the germline V gene. The CDR3 is 14 residues long. Trimming removed 0 bases from V and 9 bases from J; junction bases left unmatched: 5. The CDR3 nucleotides are TGCGCCAGCAGCCAAGATCCGACTAGCAGTGAGCAGTTCTTC. Its protein is CASSQDPTSSEQFF.

The table lists this clone with a few counts. Distinct nucleotide sequences in the sample also encode this CDR3. This chain joins TRBV11-2 and TRBJ2-7; tentative D call: TRBD2 (5 bases). CDR1 is SGHAT, CDR2 FQNNGV, per germline. The CDR3 length is 13 residues. Trimming removed 2 bases at V and 5 bases at J, with 10 bases between. The CDR3 DNA reads as TGTGCCAGCAGCTTATTGGGCGGGCACGAGCAGTACTTC. Its translation: CASSLLGGHEQYF.

This rearrangement joins TRBV2 to TRBJ2-2; 10 bases align to TRBD2. In germline, CDR1 is SNHLY, CDR2 FYNNEI. Trimming cost V 4 bases and J 3 bases; bases outside gene matches: 5. CDR3 length: 16 amino acids. Written as DNA, the CDR3 is TGTGCCAGCAGTGGGACTAGCGGAGCCTACACCGGGGAGCTGTTTTTT. Its protein product is CASSGTSGAYTGELFF.

This rearrangement joins TRBV2 to TRBJ2-2; 9 bases map to TRBD2. The J segment lost 4 bases and the V segment lost 7 bases, leaving 4 bases of the junction unmatched. The CDR3 runs to 14 residues. Germline CDR1 and CDR2: SNHLY and FYNNEI. CDR3 DNA sequence: TGTGCCAGCAAGGGACTAGCTAGCACCGGGGAGCTGTTTTTT. This codes for CASKGLASTGELFF.

V and J are TRBV9 and TRBJ2-2; TRBD2 agrees at 8 bases. CDR1 and CDR2 from the germline V gene are SGDLS and YYNGEE. The CDR3 extends over 17 amino acids. The J segment lost 3 bases and the V segment lost 0 bases, leaving 7 bases of the junction unmatched. The CDR3 loop reads CASSVVGVAGYTGELFF. In DNA form, the CDR3 reads TGTGCCAGCAGCGTAGTTGGGGTAGCGGGGTACACCGGGGAGCTGTTTTTT.